This TCR beta chain stems from a study of T cell changes during pregnancy in multiple sclerosis. Repertoires were generated with immunoSEQ multiplex PCR, while TCRdb's copy carries only in-frame clones and drops some. The table includes approximately 68,000 clones, more than 85% detected once. CDR3 size: 14 residues. The germline V and J ends were trimmed by 4 bases and 0 bases, with 10 bases remaining between them. The germline CDR1 and CDR2 sequences are SQVTM and ANQGSEA. The J gene is TRBJ1-3, the V gene TRBV29-1, with TRBD1 as a possible D gene (6 bases). The sequences come from peripheral blood, collected in the second trimester of pregnancy. This clonotype was sampled from a female donor with multiple sclerosis, enrolled in a pregnancy study. The CDR3 coding sequence is TGCAGCGTTGCCCGGGACACCTCTGGAAACACCATATATTTT. It encodes CSVARDTSGNTIYF.